The clone carrying this T cell receptor (beta chain) was counted between two and nine times. The antigen is undetermined. This sample's time point: newly diagnosed GD, antithyroid drugs for less than 3 months. The TCR library was made from RNA that had been extracted from PBMCs in TRIzol. This entry comes from a study of regulatory T cells in long-lasting Graves disease. The CDR3 contains 14 residues. Trimming shortened V by 4 bases and J by 2 bases, and 12 bases separated the two germline ends. Germline loops: CDR1 MGHRA, CDR2 YSYEKL. Construction of the TCR beta libraries employed iRepertoire HTBI primers in conjunction with Arm-PCR of CDR3 regions. TCRdb ran MiXCR on the multiplex PCR reads and lists one entry per CDR3 protein. The sample lists a few hundred thousand distinct CDR3 sequences; roughly 18% were seen once. Findings and limits, study-wide: With persistent disease, TRBV28, TRBJ1-2 and TRBJ2-5 were the favored segments. Sample size, which was small, may have reduced accuracy.

The rearrangement links TRBV4-1 to TRBJ2-7; TRBD1 or TRBD2 may be the D gene (5 bases each). The receptor's source is a female donor with Graves disease. The sequences come from peripheral blood mononuclear cells (PBMCs), collected at new diagnosis, from a patient treated with antithyroid drugs. CDR3 coding DNA: TGCGCCAGCAGCCCCCGGGACGCGACCTACGAGCAGTACTTC. This codes for CASSPRDATYEQYF.